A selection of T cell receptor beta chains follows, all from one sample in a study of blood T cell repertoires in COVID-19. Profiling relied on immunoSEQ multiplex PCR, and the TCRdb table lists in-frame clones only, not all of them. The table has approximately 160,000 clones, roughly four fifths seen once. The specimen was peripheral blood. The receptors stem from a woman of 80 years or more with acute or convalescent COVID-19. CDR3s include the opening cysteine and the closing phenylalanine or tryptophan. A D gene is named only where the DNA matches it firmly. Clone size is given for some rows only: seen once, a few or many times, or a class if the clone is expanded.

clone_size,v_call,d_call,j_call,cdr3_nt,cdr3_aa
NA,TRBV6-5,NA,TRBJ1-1,TGTGCCAGCAGTCACCGGGGTGGGAACACTGAAGCTTTCTTT,CASSHRGGNTEAFF
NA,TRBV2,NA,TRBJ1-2,TGTGCCAGCAGCGCCTTGGGGCGCGGAGCCCGCTACACCTTC,CASSALGRGARYTF
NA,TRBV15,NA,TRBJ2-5,TGTGCCACCAGCAGAGAAGGCAGGGTCGTGGAGACCCAGTACTTC,CATSREGRVVETQYF
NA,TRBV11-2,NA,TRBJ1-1,TGTGCCAGCTCCAGGGCGGTAACTGAAGCTTTCTTT,CASSRAVTEAFF
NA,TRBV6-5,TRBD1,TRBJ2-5,TGTGCCAGCAGTTACTCAGCAGGGGGCCAAGAGACCCAGTACTTC,CASSYSAGGQETQYF
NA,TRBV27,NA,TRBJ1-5,TGTGCCAGCAGTTTCTTGAATCAGCCCCAGCATTTT,CASSFLNQPQHF
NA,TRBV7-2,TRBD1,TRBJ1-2,TGTGCCAGCAGCCCAGGGACAGACCTCGGCTATGGCTACACCTTC,CASSPGTDLGYGYTF
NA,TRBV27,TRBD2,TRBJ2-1,TGTGCCAGCAGCCCCTACAAGGGTAAGCGGGAGGGTGGCGATGAGCAGTTCTTC,CASSPYKGKREGGDEQFF
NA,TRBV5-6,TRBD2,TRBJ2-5,TGTGCCAGCAGCTTGGCTGTGGGAGGGACAGAGACCCAGTACTTC,CASSLAVGGTETQYF
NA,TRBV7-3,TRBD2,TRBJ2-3,TGTGCCAGCAGCCAAGGACTAGCGCGTAGCACAGATACGCAGTATTTT,CASSQGLARSTDTQYF
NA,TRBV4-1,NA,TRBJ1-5,TGCGCCAGCAGCCAAGATAGGGGCCAACAGCCCCAGCATTTT,CASSQDRGQQPQHF
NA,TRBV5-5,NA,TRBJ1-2,TGTGCCAGCAGCCGGGACATAATTCGAACCAACTATGGCTACACCTTC,CASSRDIIRTNYGYTF
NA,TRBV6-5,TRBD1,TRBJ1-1,TGTGCCAGCAGTTGGTCCGGGACAGGGCTGAACACTGAAGCTTTCTTT,CASSWSGTGLNTEAFF
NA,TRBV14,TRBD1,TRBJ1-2,TGTGCCAGCAGCCAGCAGGACAGGGCCTATGGCTACACCTTC,CASSQQDRAYGYTF
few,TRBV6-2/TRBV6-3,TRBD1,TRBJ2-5,TGTGCCAGCAGTAGCAGGACAGGTCGGGAAAGGGAGACCCAGTACTTC,CASSSRTGRERETQYF
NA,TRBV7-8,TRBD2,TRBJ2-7,TGTGCCAGCAGCAGCGGGAGCAACTCCTACGAGCAGTACTTC,CASSSGSNSYEQYF
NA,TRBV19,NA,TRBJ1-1,TGTGCCAGTAGCTTACCCAGGGGATCCACTGAAGCTTTCTTT,CASSLPRGSTEAFF
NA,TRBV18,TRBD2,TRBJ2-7,TGTGCCAGCTCACCAGCGGGAGGTGTTTACGAGCAGTACTTC,CASSPAGGVYEQYF
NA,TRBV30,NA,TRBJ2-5,TGTGCCTGGAGTGGACTTCAACCCACACCTCAGTACTTC,CAWSGLQPTPQYF
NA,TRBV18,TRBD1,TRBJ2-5,TGTGCCAGCTCACCTATGGCAGGGGGCGGAGAGACCCAGTACTTC,CASSPMAGGGETQYF
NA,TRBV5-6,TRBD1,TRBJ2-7,TGTGCCAGCAGCTCTAACAGGGGGCTCATCTTC,CASSSNRGLIF
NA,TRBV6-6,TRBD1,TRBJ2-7,TGTGCCAGCAGTTACTCGGCAGGGGGTTACGAGCAGTACTTC,CASSYSAGGYEQYF
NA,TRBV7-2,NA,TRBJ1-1,TGTGCCAGCAGCATCAGGGATGTGACTGAAGCTTTCTTT,CASSIRDVTEAFF
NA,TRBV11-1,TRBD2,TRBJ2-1,TGTGCCAGCAGCCATCTAGCGGGAGCCTACAATGAGCAGTTCTTC,CASSHLAGAYNEQFF
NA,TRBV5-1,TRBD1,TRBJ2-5,TGCGCCAGCAGCGGAGGGACAGGGGGAAAAGAGACCCAGTACTTC,CASSGGTGGKETQYF
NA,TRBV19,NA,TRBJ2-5,TGTGCCAGTAGGGGGCTAGGCTTGAAAGAGACCCAGTACTTC,CASRGLGLKETQYF
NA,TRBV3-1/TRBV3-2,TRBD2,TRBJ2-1,TGTGCCAGCAGCCAAGATTCGGCTAGCGGAGAGCAGTTCTTC,CASSQDSASGEQFF
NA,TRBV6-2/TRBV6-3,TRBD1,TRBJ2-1,TGTGCCAGCAGTTACTCGATAGGGACAGTCTACAATGAGCAGTTCTTC,CASSYSIGTVYNEQFF
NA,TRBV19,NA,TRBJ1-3,TGTGCCAGTAGTCCTAGACTCTCTGGAAACACCATATATTTT,CASSPRLSGNTIYF
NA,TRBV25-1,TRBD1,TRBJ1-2,TGTGCCAGCAGTGGGACAGGGTATGGCTACACCTTC,CASSGTGYGYTF
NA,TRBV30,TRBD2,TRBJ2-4,TGTGCCTGGAGTGCCTCCGGGACTAGTCTGTACTTC,CAWSASGTSLYF
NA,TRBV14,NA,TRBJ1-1,TGTGCCAGCAGCCAAGACCCGGGACACCCTAACTTT,CASSQDPGHPNF
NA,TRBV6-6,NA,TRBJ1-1,TGTGCCAGCAGTCCCGGGGGAACTGAAGCTTTCTTT,CASSPGGTEAFF
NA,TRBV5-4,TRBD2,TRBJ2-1,TGTGCCAGCAGCTTGGCTAGCGGGCCAGACAATGAGCAGTTCTTC,CASSLASGPDNEQFF
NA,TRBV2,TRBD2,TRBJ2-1,TGTGCCAGCAAATGGGGTAGCGGGGGGGGCAATGAGCAGTTCTTC,CASKWGSGGGNEQFF
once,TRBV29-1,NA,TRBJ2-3,TGCAGCGTTGAGACTAGTCGTGCGGATACGCAGTATTTT,CSVETSRADTQYF
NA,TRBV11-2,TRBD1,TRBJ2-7,TGTGCCAGCAGCTTAGACAGACAGGGGTACGAGCAGTACTTC,CASSLDRQGYEQYF
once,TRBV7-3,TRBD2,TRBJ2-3,TGTGCCAGCAGCCCTCGACTAGCGGGGGCGACAGATACGCAGTATTTT,CASSPRLAGATDTQYF
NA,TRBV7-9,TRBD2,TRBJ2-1,TGTGCCAGCAGCTTGACTGGAGCGGGAGATGGTGAGCAGTTCTTC,CASSLTGAGDGEQFF
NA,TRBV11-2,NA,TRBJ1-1,TGTGCCAGCAGCTTAGTGGCAGGGATGAACACTGAAGCTTTCTTT,CASSLVAGMNTEAFF
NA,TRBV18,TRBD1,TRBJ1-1,TGTGCCAGCTCTATCTTATCTCAGCGACAGGGAAATATGAACACTGAAGCTTTCTTT,CASSILSQRQGNMNTEAFF
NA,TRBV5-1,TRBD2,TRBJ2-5,TGCGCCAGCAGCTTGGGAACTAGCGGGAGGGAGACCCAGTACTTC,CASSLGTSGRETQYF